The 27 T cell receptor beta chains below come from one sample, sequenced in a study of cytomegalovirus exposure and HLA in healthy donors (TCRdb year 2017). Libraries were made using the immunoSEQ multiplex PCR assay. The multiplex PCR relied on a mix of 60 forward primers for TCR Vbeta segments and 13 reverse primers for TCR Jbeta segments. TCRdb provides this immuneACCESS table in a form limited to in-frame rearrangements. Some clones are lacking; in checked studies, under half of them reflect an unresolved V gene, and why the rest are absent is not known. In this sample the table shows 170,000 or so clones, about four fifths of which occur a single time. Together, the top ten hold 1% of the sample. The specimen sequenced was PBMCs. These receptors all stem from a woman aged 45-65 years in good health and CMV-seropositive.

V usage is TRBV5-8 and J usage is TRBJ2-7; D gene unclear. Trimming stripped 2 bases from V and 6 bases from J, with 15 bases between. Germline CDR1 and CDR2: SGHTS and YDEGEE. This CDR3 spans 14 amino acids. The chain's CDR3 is CASSFQVLPLEQYF. The CDR3 coding sequence is TGTGCCAGCAGCTTCCAAGTACTTCCCCTCGAGCAGTACTTC.

The chain carries TRBV27 and TRBJ2-2; 9 bases fit TRBD2. This CDR3 is built from 17 residues. The trim removed 6 bases at V and 3 bases at J, leaving 11 bases unmatched. Germline V lookup: CDR1 MNHEY, CDR2 SMNVEV (reference sequence). The CDR3: CASSMPTSGHYTGELFF. The DNA of the CDR3 is TGTGCCAGCAGCATGCCAACTAGCGGGCATTACACCGGGGAGCTGTTTTTT.

This chain uses TRBV7-9 with TRBJ2-7; TRBD2 might be the D (5 bases). V was pared by 1 base and J by 2 bases, with 15 bases between. Germline values: CDR1 SEHNR, CDR2 FQNEAQ (reference sequence). The CDR3 length is 16 residues. CDR3 region: CASSLGYGLTTYEQYF. CDR3 DNA sequence: TGTGCCAGCAGCTTAGGTTACGGACTGACCACCTACGAGCAGTACTTC.

This chain uses TRBV7-2 with TRBJ1-1, with D possibly matching TRBD1 (6 bases). The CDR3 totals 17 residues. In germline, CDR1 is SGHTA, CDR2 FQGNSA. V lost 4 bases, J lost 0 bases, and 18 bases lay in between. In DNA form, the CDR3 reads TGTGCCAGCAGCTCAGCACTGGACAGCTTCTTGAACACTGAAGCTTTCTTT. It translates to CASSSALDSFLNTEAFF.

V and J are TRBV28 and TRBJ2-7; D might be TRBD1 (5 bases). Trimming took 1 base from V and 0 from J, leaving 10 bases between them. This CDR3 region has 15 residues. The germline V gene has CDR1 MDHEN and CDR2 SYDVKM. The CDR3 coding sequence is TGTGCCAGCAGTTTATTGACAGATAGCTCCTACGAGCAGTACTTC. Translating gives CASSLLTDSSYEQYF.

V gene TRBV19 combines with J gene TRBJ1-2; D may be TRBD1 (6 bases). Germline V lookup: CDR1 LNHDA, CDR2 SQIVND (reference sequence). The CDR3 totals 15 residues. Trimming took off 1 base at V and 2 bases at J, with 11 bases between the two ends. DNA for the CDR3: TGTGCCAGTAGTATAGGACAGGTGATCAACTATGGCTACACCTTC. Its translation: CASSIGQVINYGYTF.

The chain employs TRBV7-2 and TRBJ2-7; D may be TRBD2 (5 bases). CDR1 SGHTA and CDR2 FQGNSA come from the germline V gene. The CDR3 covers 14 residues. Trimming took off 2 bases at V and 6 bases at J, with 14 bases between the two ends. The chain's CDR3 is CASSLYPGNAEQYF. The CDR3, as DNA: TGTGCCAGCAGCTTATACCCGGGAAACGCCGAGCAGTACTTC.

Concerning this clone: Compared with germline, one end of the junction differs, possibly owing to a read error. This sample also contains other DNA sequences that code for the same CDR3. The chain is built from TRBV6-1 and TRBJ2-1, with D unclear. The CDR3 extends over 15 amino acids. Looked up from germline, CDR1 is MNHNS and CDR2 is SASEGT. The CDR3 loop reads CASRRLLGSYNEQFF. The CDR3 DNA reads as TGCGCCAGCAGGAGACTCCTAGGCTCCTACAATGAGCAGTTCTTC.

The chain employs TRBV7-2 and TRBJ2-3; 7 positions match TRBD1. CDR3 length equals 16 residues. V was clipped by 5 bases and J by 4 bases; unmatched bases: 12. Germline V lookup: CDR1 SGHTA, CDR2 FQGNSA. As DNA, the CDR3 is TGTGCCAGCAGCACATCTAGGGGGCGAGTGGCAGATACGCAGTATTTT. It yields the protein CASSTSRGRVADTQYF.

For this clone: Relative to the germline gene, one junction end is altered; a read error may explain this. This chain connects TRBV7-7 to TRBJ2-2; 14 bases align to TRBD2. The germline CDR1 and CDR2 sequences are SSHAT and FNYEAQ (reference sequence). This CDR3 region has 14 residues. The CDR3 DNA is TGTGCTAGCACGACTAGCGGGAGGGCCGGGGAGCTGTTTTTT. This gives the protein CASTTSGRAGELFF.

This chain uses TRBV29-1 with TRBJ2-5; tentatively, D is TRBD2 (5 bases). The CDR3 has 12 residues. Germline V CDR1 and CDR2: SQVTM, ANQGSEA. V dropped 6 bases and J dropped 3 bases, with 11 bases sitting between them. CDR3 sequence: CSVRRSKETQYF. CDR3 bases: TGCAGCGTCAGGAGGAGCAAAGAGACCCAGTACTTC.

This CDR3 reads CASSLGPGGSSAPLHF. DNA of the CDR3: TGTGCCAGCAGCTTGGGTCCAGGGGGCTCCTCGGCCCCCCTCCACTTT. This chain links TRBV5-8 with TRBJ1-6; 8 bases line up with TRBD1. This CDR3 is 16 amino acids long. Unmatched junction bases numbered 12, after V lost 0 bases and J lost 13 bases. Germline CDR1 is SGHTS and CDR2 is YDEGEE.

This clone was seen just once. This sample includes further DNA sequences coding for the same CDR3. The rearrangement uses TRBV15 and TRBJ2-7; TRBD2 agrees at 10 bases. The V gene's germline CDR1 is LNHNV and CDR2 YYDKDF (reference sequence). The CDR3 has 16 residues. V lost 0 bases and J lost 4; bases outside the gene matches: 6. Here the CDR3 reads CATSRDAGLAEYEQYF. CDR3 sequence (DNA): TGTGCCACCAGCAGAGATGCTGGACTAGCGGAGTACGAGCAGTACTTC.

J is TRBJ1-5 and V is TRBV11-2; TRBD1 might be the D (6 bases). Germline V gene lookup returns CDR1 SGHAT and CDR2 FQNNGV. Trimming shortened V by 6 bases and J by 3 bases, and 15 bases separated the two germline ends. This CDR3 is 15 amino acids long. CDR3 sequence (DNA): TGTGCCAGCAGTGCCGGGACACGCAACAATCAGCCCCAGCATTTT. As protein: CASSAGTRNNQPQHF.

The sample holds one count of this clone. An end of the junction does not agree with germline; a read error may underlie this. This sequence joins TRBV7-9 and TRBJ2-3, with a possible D match to TRBD1 (6 bases). The germline CDR1 and CDR2 sequences are SEHNR and FQNEAQ (reference sequence). This CDR3 is built from 14 residues. CDR3 residues: CSSSPTGSWDTQYF. The CDR3 DNA reads TGTTCCAGCAGCCCGACAGGTTCGTGGGATACGCAGTATTTT.

The chain carries TRBV25-1 and TRBJ1-2; D call uncertain. The V gene lost 5 bases and the J gene lost 4 bases, with 11 bases spanning the gap. There are 13 residues in the CDR3. Germline values: CDR1 MGHDK, CDR2 SYGVNS. CDR3 sequence: CASSRRVTYGYTF. In DNA form, the CDR3 reads TGTGCCAGCAGTCGGCGGGTAACCTATGGCTACACCTTC.

The rearrangement links TRBV9 to TRBJ2-5; 10 bases line up with TRBD2. Per germline, CDR1 SGDLS and CDR2 YYNGEE. This CDR3 region has 16 residues. Germline trimming cut 4 bases from V and 4 bases from J; bases unmatched to any gene: 10. The DNA of the CDR3 is TGTGCCAGCAGCCCCCGGACTAGCGGTTTGGGAGAGACCCAGTACTTC. The encoded protein is CASSPRTSGLGETQYF. Variable domain in full (rest from reference TRBV9 and TRBJ2-5): DSGVTQTPKHLITATGQRVTLRCSPRSGDLSVYWYQQSLDQGLQFLIQYYNGEERAKGNILERFSAQQFPDLHSELNLSSLELGDSALYFCASSPRTSGLGETQYFGPGTRLLVL.

This clone showed up just once. The V gene is TRBV5-4, the J gene TRBJ2-7; 11 bases agree with TRBD1. The CDR3 has 16 residues. J lost 3 bases, V lost 2 bases, and 7 bases had no gene match. Per the germline V gene, CDR1 is SGHNT and CDR2 is YYREEE (reference sequence). CDR3 protein: CASSFPRDRGNYEQYF. CDR3 nucleotide sequence: TGTGCCAGCAGCTTTCCCCGGGACAGGGGGAACTACGAGCAGTACTTC.

The J gene is TRBJ2-7, the V gene TRBV7-2, with 10 bases fitting TRBD1. With V trimmed by 3 bases and J by 9 bases, 11 bases remained unmatched. Germline V gene sequence: CDR1 SGHTA, CDR2 FQGNSA. This CDR3 comprises 15 residues. For the CDR3, the DNA is TGTGCCAGCAGCTTGACGCGGGACAGGGGCGTGTGGCAGTACTTC. Translation gives CASSLTRDRGVWQYF.

This clone came up a few times. V and J are TRBV11-3 and TRBJ2-7, with 8 bases matching TRBD2. V was clipped by 5 bases and J by 5 bases; unmatched bases: 8. From germline, CDR1 is SGHNT and CDR2 YENEEA. CDR3 length: 14 amino acids. The CDR3 region has the DNA TGTGCCAGCAGCCCCGGGGGGGGGCCCGACGAGCAGTACTTC. Encoded protein: CASSPGGGPDEQYF.

CDR3 sequence: CASIRSYSNQPQHF. The CDR3 region has the DNA TGTGCCAGCATTCGAAGCTATAGCAATCAGCCCCAGCATTTT. V and J are TRBV6-1 and TRBJ1-5, with no clear D. The CDR3 loop spans 14 amino acids. Germline V gene sequence: CDR1 MNHNS, CDR2 SASEGT. Trimming took 7 bases from V and 0 from J, leaving 10 bases between them.

In its sample, this clone was seen a few times. The chain combines TRBV30 with TRBJ2-5; 8 bases agree with TRBD2. J gave up 7 bases and V 3 bases, and 10 bases lay outside the gene matches. This CDR3 is built from 14 residues. CDR1 and CDR2 from the germline V gene are GTSNPN and SVGIG (reference sequence). For the CDR3, the DNA is TGTGCCTGGAGCATTTCGGGGGGGGAAGGGACCCAGTACTTC. Its protein is CAWSISGGEGTQYF.

The chain is built from TRBV6-1 and TRBJ1-5, with 7 nucleotides matching TRBD1. J lost 5 bases, V lost 1 base, and 8 bases had no gene match. This CDR3 has 16 amino acids. Germline values: CDR1 MNHNS, CDR2 SASEGT. Written as DNA, the CDR3 is TGTGCCAGCAGTGAAGTCCGAGACAGGGCCGATCAGCCCCAGCATTTT. Translation gives CASSEVRDRADQPQHF.

V usage is TRBV10-3 and J usage is TRBJ1-1, with 9 bases aligning to TRBD1. V dropped 11 bases and J dropped 3; count of bases not matched to a gene: 10. Germline V gene data show CDR1 as ENHRY and CDR2 as SYGVKD. This CDR3 comprises 14 residues. The CDR3, as DNA: TGTGCCTCTACAGGGGGCGGGGGGTACACTGAAGCTTTCTTT. Its translation is CASTGGGGYTEAFF.

This rearrangement joins TRBV13 to TRBJ2-7; D may be TRBD1 (6 bases). The CDR3 loop spans 14 amino acids. Germline-derived CDR1 and CDR2 are PRHDT and FYEKMQ (reference sequence). Trimming stripped 4 bases from V and 9 bases from J, with 19 bases between. In DNA form, the CDR3 reads TGTGCCAGCAGCTCTCGGACAGTTTACCTCGGGCAGTACTTC. Translation: CASSSRTVYLGQYF.

The V and J genes are TRBV29-1 and TRBJ2-1, with 10 bases lining up with TRBD1. The germline V gene encodes CDR1 SQVTM and CDR2 ANQGSEA. This CDR3 comprises 14 residues. With 7 bases clipped from V and 9 bases from J, the junction kept 12 bases outside the gene matches. Here the CDR3 DNA reads TGCAGCGCTCCCCGACAGGGGGCAACGAGTGAGCAGTTCTTC. Protein product: CSAPRQGATSEQFF.

This chain connects TRBV4-2 to TRBJ2-7, with 7 nucleotides matching TRBD1. CDR3 size: 14 residues. Per the germline V gene, CDR1 is LGHNA and CDR2 is YNFKEQ. V lost 3 bases, J lost 3 bases, and 5 bases stayed unmatched. This CDR3 is CASSQDRQGYEQYF. Written as DNA, the CDR3 is TGTGCCAGCAGCCAGGATAGACAGGGCTACGAGCAGTACTTC.